This T cell receptor (beta chain) was identified in a study of T cell changes during pregnancy in multiple sclerosis. The V segment lost 5 bases and the J segment 5 bases; nucleotides outside the gene matches: 9. CDR3 length equals 14 residues. Germline V gene sequence: CDR1 SGHAT, CDR2 FQNNGV. Only in-frame clones appear in the TCRdb table, and some are missing; sequencing was by immunoSEQ multiplex PCR. The table has about 41,000 clones, 89% seen once. The receptor was isolated from a female donor with multiple sclerosis, enrolled in a pregnancy study. V gene TRBV11-2 combines with J gene TRBJ2-7, with TRBD1 identical over 7 bases. The specimen comprised CD4+ T cells from peripheral blood mononuclear cells, sampled in the first trimester of pregnancy. In DNA form, the CDR3 reads TGTGCCAGCAGCAGAAGACAGGGAATCCACGAGCAGTACTTC. Its translation: CASSRRQGIHEQYF.